Each of the 8 T cell receptor beta chains below was sequenced from the same sample in a study of human T cells and chemical hapten exposure. A single record per CDR3 protein comes from TCRdb applying MiXCR to the RACE reads. The repertoire holds 380,000 or so distinct CDR3 sequences, 4% to 5.5% seen once, with under 3% in the top ten. Time point in this sample: patch test 1, 2 weeks after DPC sensitization. The treatment was: therapeutic diphenylcyclopropenone sensitization with weekly scalp DPC. Sample: whole blood, taken in connection with sensitization to the hapten diphenylcyclopropenone (DPC). The receptors shown here come from a woman aged 50 to 60 with alopecia areata. Some clones in this sample may be carry-over from other donors' samples.

V usage is TRBV12-2 and J usage is TRBJ2-5; the D segment call TRBD2 is taken from the table without a DNA check. TRBV12-2 is assigned pseudogene status. CDR3 length: 17 residues. CDR3 nucleotide sequence: TGTGCAAGTCGCCAACCCTGGACTAGCGGAGGCCAAGAGACCCAGTACTTC. It translates to CASRQPWTSGGQETQYF.

This clonotype occurred many times. The J gene is TRBJ2-5, the V gene TRBV6-5; TRBD1 is a possible D gene (5 bases). Trimming shortened V by 4 bases and J by 1 base, and 10 bases separated the two germline ends. The germline V gene encodes CDR1 MNHEY and CDR2 SVGAGI. The CDR3 consists of 14 residues. CDR3 amino acids: CASSSTAFQETQYF. In nucleotides, the CDR3 is TGTGCCAGCAGTTCGACAGCCTTCCAAGAGACCCAGTACTTC.

In its sample, this clonotype was seen many times. This chain joins TRBV6-2 or TRBV6-3 and TRBJ2-7; TRBD1 aligns across 8 bases. CDR1 and CDR2 from the germline V gene are MNHEY and SVGEGT. V lost 0 bases to trimming and J lost 5 bases; unmatched junction nucleotides: 3. The CDR3 is 14 residues long. The CDR3 region is CASSYSAGGDEQYF. The CDR3 coding sequence is TGTGCCAGCAGTTACTCGGCAGGGGGCGACGAGCAGTACTTC.

This clonotype was found many times. V gene TRBV13 combines with J gene TRBJ1-1; no clear D gene. The CDR3 is 14 residues long. Germline values: CDR1 PRHDT, CDR2 FYEKMQ (reference sequence). Trimming removed 0 bases at V and 2 bases at J, with 7 bases between. The CDR3 coding sequence is TGTGCCAGCAGCTTAGGCATCGGTAACACTGAAGCTTTCTTT. Translation: CASSLGIGNTEAFF. The whole variable domain, filled in from reference TRBV13 and TRBJ1-1, reads AAGVIQSPRHLIKEKRETATLKCYPIPRHDTVYWYQQGPGQDPQFLISFYEKMQSDKGSIPDRFSAQQFSDYHSELNMSSLELGDSALYFCASSLGIGNTEAFFGQGTRLTVV.

The genes are TRBV2 and TRBJ2-2; 7 bases map to TRBD1. The V and J ends lost 8 bases and 4 bases, in that order; junction bases with no gene match: 10. The CDR3 length is 15 residues. Per germline, CDR1 SNHLY and CDR2 FYNNEI. CDR3 sequence: CASVKDRAGTGELFF. CDR3 nucleotide sequence: TGTGCCAGCGTCAAAGACAGGGCAGGCACCGGGGAGCTGTTTTTT.

This clonotype was seen a handful of times. The chain combines TRBV2 with TRBJ2-3; D ambiguous. The CDR3 consists of 15 residues. Trimming took off 3 bases at V and 3 bases at J, with 13 bases between the two ends. Per germline, CDR1 SNHLY and CDR2 FYNNEI. CDR3 DNA sequence: TGTGCCAGCAGTGACGACGGAAGGTTTACAGATACGCAGTATTTT. Protein: CASSDDGRFTDTQYF.

On this clonotype itself: A read error may account for a junction end that differs from germline. This chain links TRBV15 with TRBJ2-7, with 11 positions matching TRBD1. The CDR3 runs to 16 residues. In germline, CDR1 is LNHNV, CDR2 YYDKDF (reference sequence). The CDR3 coding sequence is TGTGCCACCAGCGGAGATACCGGGACAGGGGGTAGCGAGCAGTACTTC. Translated: CATSGDTGTGGSEQYF.

This clonotype was observed a few times. This rearrangement joins TRBV6-1 to TRBJ1-1; D not certain. This CDR3 region has 13 residues. Germline lookup yields CDR1 MNHNS and CDR2 SASEGT. V was trimmed by 7 bases and J by 1 base, leaving 10 bases between them. CDR3 DNA sequence: TGTGCCAGCACACTGAGGTCGAACACTGAAGCTTTCTTT. This translates into CASTLRSNTEAFF.